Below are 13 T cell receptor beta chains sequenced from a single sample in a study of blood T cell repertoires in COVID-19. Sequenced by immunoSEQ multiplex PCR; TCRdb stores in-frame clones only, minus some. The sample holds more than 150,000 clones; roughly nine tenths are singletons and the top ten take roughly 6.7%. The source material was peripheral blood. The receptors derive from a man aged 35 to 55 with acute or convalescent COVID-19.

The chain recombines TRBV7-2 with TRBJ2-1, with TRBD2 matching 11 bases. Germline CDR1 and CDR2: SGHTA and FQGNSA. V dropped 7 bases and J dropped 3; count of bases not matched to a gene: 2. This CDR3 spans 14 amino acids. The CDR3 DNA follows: TGTGCCAGCAATGGACTAGCGGGCTACAATGAGCAGTTCTTC. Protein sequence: CASNGLAGYNEQFF.

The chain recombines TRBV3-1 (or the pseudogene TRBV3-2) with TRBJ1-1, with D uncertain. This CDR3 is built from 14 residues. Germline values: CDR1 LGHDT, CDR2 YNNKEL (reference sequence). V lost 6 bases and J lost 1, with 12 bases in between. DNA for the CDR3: TGTGCCAGCAGACTAGGCGGGGAGAACACTGAAGCTTTCTTT. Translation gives CASRLGGENTEAFF.

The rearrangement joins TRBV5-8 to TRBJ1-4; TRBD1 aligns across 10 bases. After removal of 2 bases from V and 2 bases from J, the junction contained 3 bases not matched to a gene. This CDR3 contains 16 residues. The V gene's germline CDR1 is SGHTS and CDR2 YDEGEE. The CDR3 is CASSFRDRGTNEKLFF. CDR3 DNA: TGTGCCAGCAGCTTCCGGGACAGGGGCACTAATGAAAAACTGTTTTTT.

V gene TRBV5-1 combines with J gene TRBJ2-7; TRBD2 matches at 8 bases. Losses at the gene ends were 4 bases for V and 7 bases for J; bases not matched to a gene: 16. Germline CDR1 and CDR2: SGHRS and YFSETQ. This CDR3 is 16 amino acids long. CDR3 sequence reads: CASSPTVLAGLEEQYF. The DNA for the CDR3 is TGCGCCAGCAGCCCGACGGTTTTAGCGGGGTTAGAAGAGCAGTACTTC.

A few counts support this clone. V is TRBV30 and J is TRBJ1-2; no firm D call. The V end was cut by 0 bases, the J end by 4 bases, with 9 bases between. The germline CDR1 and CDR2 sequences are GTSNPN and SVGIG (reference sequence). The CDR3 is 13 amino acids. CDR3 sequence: CAWSVGGFYGYTF. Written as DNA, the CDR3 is TGTGCCTGGAGTGTAGGAGGTTTCTATGGCTACACCTTC. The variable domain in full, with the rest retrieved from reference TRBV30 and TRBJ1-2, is SQTIHQWPATLVQPVGSPLSLECTVEGTSNPNLYWYRQAAGRGLQLLFYSVGIGQISSEVPQNLSASRPQDRQFILSSKKLLLSDSGFYLCAWSVGGFYGYTFGSGTRLTVV.

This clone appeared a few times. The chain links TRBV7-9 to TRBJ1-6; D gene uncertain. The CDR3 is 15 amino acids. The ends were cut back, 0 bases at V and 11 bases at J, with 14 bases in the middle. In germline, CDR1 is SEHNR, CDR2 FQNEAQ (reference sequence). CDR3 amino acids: CASSLAGSGSPPLHF. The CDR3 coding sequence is TGTGCCAGCAGCTTAGCCGGTTCGGGGTCCCCACCCCTCCACTTT.

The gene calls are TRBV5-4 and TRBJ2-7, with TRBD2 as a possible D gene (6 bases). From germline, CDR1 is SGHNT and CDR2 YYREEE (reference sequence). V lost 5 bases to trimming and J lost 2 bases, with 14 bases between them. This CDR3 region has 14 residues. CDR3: CASRRDGTPYEQYF. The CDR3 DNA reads TGTGCCAGCAGGCGGGACGGAACTCCCTACGAGCAGTACTTC.

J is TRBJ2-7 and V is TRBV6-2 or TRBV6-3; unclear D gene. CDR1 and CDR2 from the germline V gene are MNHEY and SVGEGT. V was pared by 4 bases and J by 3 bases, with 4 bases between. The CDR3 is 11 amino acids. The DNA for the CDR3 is TGTGCCAGCAGTTTTAGCTACGAGCAGTACTTC. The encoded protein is CASSFSYEQYF.

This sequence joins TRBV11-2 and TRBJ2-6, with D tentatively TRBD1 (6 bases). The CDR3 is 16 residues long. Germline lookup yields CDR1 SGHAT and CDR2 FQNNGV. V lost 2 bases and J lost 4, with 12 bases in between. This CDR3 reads CASSLYRASGANVLTF. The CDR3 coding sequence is TGTGCCAGCAGCTTATACAGGGCTTCCGGGGCCAACGTCCTGACTTTC.

DNA of the CDR3: TGTGCCAGCAGCTCTCCCGGGACAAAGGGGACCCAGTACTTC. Its protein is CASSSPGTKGTQYF. This chain links TRBV28 with TRBJ2-5; D may be TRBD1 (6 bases). In germline, CDR1 is MDHEN, CDR2 SYDVKM. The CDR3 runs to 14 residues. V dropped 6 bases and J dropped 7 bases, with 18 bases sitting between them.

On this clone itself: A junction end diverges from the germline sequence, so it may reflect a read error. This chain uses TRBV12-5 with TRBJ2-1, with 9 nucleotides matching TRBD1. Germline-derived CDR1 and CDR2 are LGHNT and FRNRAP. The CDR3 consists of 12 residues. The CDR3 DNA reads TGTGCTAGTGGCCGGGACAGGGCTCCGCCGCTCTTC. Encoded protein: CASGRDRAPPLF.

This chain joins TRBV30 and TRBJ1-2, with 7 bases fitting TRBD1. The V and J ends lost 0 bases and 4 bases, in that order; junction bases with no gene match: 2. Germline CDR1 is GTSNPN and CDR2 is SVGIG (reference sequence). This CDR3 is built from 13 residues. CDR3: CAWSVGTAYGYTF. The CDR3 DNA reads TGTGCCTGGAGTGTAGGGACAGCCTATGGCTACACCTTC.

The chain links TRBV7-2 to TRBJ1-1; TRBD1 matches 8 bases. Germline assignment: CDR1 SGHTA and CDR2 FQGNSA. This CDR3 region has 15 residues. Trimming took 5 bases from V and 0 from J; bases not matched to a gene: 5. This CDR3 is CASSAMTGVNTEAFF. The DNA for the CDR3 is TGTGCCAGCAGCGCAATGACAGGGGTGAACACTGAAGCTTTCTTT. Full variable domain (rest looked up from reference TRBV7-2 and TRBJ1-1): GAGVSQSPSNKVTEKGKDVELRCDPISGHTALYWYRQSLGQGLEFLIYFQGNSAPDKSGLPSDRFSAERTGGSVSTLTIQRTQQEDSAVYLCASSAMTGVNTEAFFGQGTRLTVV.